The clone carrying this TCR beta chain was counted between two and nine times. The antigen remains unidentified. The entry originates in a study of T cells in Graves' hyperthyroidism and ophthalmopathy. Study-wide background: Peripheral blood was drawn at first diagnosis, prior to all treatment. Study results and caveats: Model predictions of ophthalmopathy came a median around 6.5 months before onset. Blood also held most thyroid clonotypes expanded beyond 0.001. Ophthalmopathy was told apart from stable hyperthyroidism by a 13 V-J model.

RNA transcripts gave rise to amplified TCR beta CDR3 regions. The HTBI primer set served for first-round RT-PCR of the TCR CDR3. TCRdb re-called the multiplex PCR reads with MiXCR, one entry per CDR3 protein. The sample has 300,000 to 450,000 distinct CDR3 sequences; under 15% are singletons. The specimen sequenced was blood. The receptor was derived from a woman aged 25 to 39 with Graves' hyperthyroidism.

DNA for the CDR3: TGCAGTGCTAGAGATGTGTACGGGGGCATCTATGGCTACACCTTC. Encoded protein: CSARDVYGGIYGYTF. This sequence joins TRBV20-1 and TRBJ1-2, with D tentatively TRBD1 (6 bases). V lost 0 bases and J 4 bases, leaving 15 bases between the germline ends. The CDR3 sequence is 15 residues long. Germline CDR1 DFQATT, CDR2 SNEGSKA (reference sequence).